Following are 20 T cell receptor beta chains from one sample sequenced in a study of T cell responses to AZD1222 COVID-19 vaccine. The repertoire was sequenced with immunoSEQ multiplex PCR; TCRdb's copy has only in-frame clones and lacks some. The repertoire holds about 110,000 clones, with approximately 89% as singletons. The specimen was peripheral blood, collected on day 0 of MenACWY control vaccination. The receptors come from an adult in good health.

The V gene is TRBV24-1, the J gene TRBJ2-2; D is possibly TRBD1 or TRBD2 (6 bases each). In germline, CDR1 is KGHDR, CDR2 SFDVKD. Trimming stripped 4 bases from V and 5 bases from J, with 13 bases between. There are 15 residues in the CDR3. The CDR3 reads CATSEPGAGTGELFF. CDR3 DNA sequence: TGTGCCACCAGTGAGCCGGGGGCCGGAACCGGGGAGCTGTTTTTT.

This chain uses TRBV10-3 with TRBJ2-5; 8 bases fit TRBD2. After removal of 3 bases from V and 3 bases from J, the junction contained 3 bases not matched to a gene. Per the germline V gene, CDR1 is ENHRY and CDR2 is SYGVKD. There are 14 residues in the CDR3. CDR3 loop: CAISEQLAEETQYF. DNA for the CDR3: TGTGCCATCAGTGAACAACTAGCGGAAGAGACCCAGTACTTC.

This clone was seen a single time. The chain employs TRBV2 and TRBJ2-2; possibly TRBD1 for D (6 bases). V lost 7 bases, J lost 5 bases, and 20 bases lay in between. The CDR3 is 16 residues long. Germline V gene lookup returns CDR1 SNHLY and CDR2 FYNNEI. CDR3 in DNA: TGTGCCAGCACCCGACCTAGTGGGGGCCTAACCGGGGAGCTGTTTTTT. Translating gives CASTRPSGGLTGELFF.

A single count supports this clone. The chain recombines TRBV4-2 with TRBJ2-3, with TRBD2 identical over 11 bases. The ends lost 0 bases at V and 4 bases at J; junction bases unmatched: 0. Germline lookup yields CDR1 LGHNA and CDR2 YNFKEQ. The length of the CDR3 is 15 residues. The CDR3 bases are TGTGCCAGCAGCCAAGATAGCGGGGGGGCAGATACGCAGTATTTT. Translating it yields CASSQDSGGADTQYF.

The chain uses TRBV19 and TRBJ1-3; D uncertain. The length of the CDR3 is 14 residues. The germline gives CDR1 LNHDA, CDR2 SQIVND (reference sequence). The germline V and J ends were trimmed by 1 base and 2 bases, with 6 bases remaining between them. For the CDR3, the DNA is TGTGCCAGTAGTATAGGGACGGCTGGAAACACCATATATTTT. It is translated as CASSIGTAGNTIYF.

V and J are TRBV10-3 and TRBJ2-3, with a tentative D call TRBD2 (6 bases). Trimming pared 6 bases from V and 4 bases from J, leaving 17 bases between. The CDR3 loop spans 15 amino acids. Germline CDR1 and CDR2: ENHRY and SYGVKD. CDR3 amino acids: CAISVAPGEADTQYF. DNA of the CDR3: TGTGCCATCAGCGTTGCCCCGGGGGAAGCAGATACGCAGTATTTT.

The chain joins TRBV27 to TRBJ2-1; D perhaps matches TRBD2 (6 bases). The ends were cut back, 1 base at V and 9 bases at J, with 16 bases in the middle. The CDR3 spans 15 residues. Per germline, CDR1 MNHEY and CDR2 SMNVEV (reference sequence). DNA of the CDR3: TGTGCCAGCAGTTTATTTCTCGGGGGTGGTGGTGAGCAGTTCTTC. Protein sequence: CASSLFLGGGGEQFF.

This clone was detected only a few times. V is TRBV5-1 and J is TRBJ1-2, with 7 bases aligning to TRBD1. V gave up 3 bases and J gave up 0 bases; unmatched junction bases: 5. The CDR3 is 15 residues long. Germline values: CDR1 SGHRS, CDR2 YFSETQ. The CDR3: CASSSPGTANYGYTF. The CDR3, as DNA: TGCGCCAGCAGCTCCCCCGGGACAGCTAACTATGGCTACACCTTC.

The gene calls are TRBV29-1 and TRBJ1-2, with D unclear. This CDR3 spans 14 amino acids. Trimming shortened V by 6 bases and J by 4 bases, and 18 bases separated the two germline ends. Germline V gene lookup returns CDR1 SQVTM and CDR2 ANQGSEA. The CDR3 reads CSVAGSRDGYGYTF. The CDR3 region has the DNA TGCAGCGTCGCCGGTTCTAGGGATGGCTATGGCTACACCTTC.

The chain couples TRBV5-5 to TRBJ2-3, with TRBD1 matching over 7 bases. Trimming cost V 1 base and J 0 bases; bases outside gene matches: 2. Germline loops: CDR1 SGHKS, CDR2 YYEKEE (reference sequence). The CDR3 covers 15 residues. CDR3 nucleotide sequence: TGTGCCAGCAGCTTGACAGGGGTTAGCACAGATACGCAGTATTTT. Amino acids: CASSLTGVSTDTQYF.

The gene calls are TRBV6-4 and TRBJ1-6, with 7 bases fitting TRBD1. The CDR3 spans 16 residues. CDR1 and CDR2 (germline): MRHNA, SNTAGT. J lost 4 bases, V lost 3 bases, and 6 bases had no gene match. The DNA of the CDR3 is TGTGCCAGCAGTGAGACGACAGGGAATTATAATTCACCCCTCCACTTT. It is translated as CASSETTGNYNSPLHF.

As concerns this clone: Other DNA variants within this sample encode the same CDR3. The chain employs TRBV12-3 or TRBV12-4 and TRBJ2-5, with no clear D. V dropped 1 base and J dropped 5 bases, with 2 bases sitting between them. The CDR3 length is 11 residues. In nucleotides, the CDR3 is TGTGCCAGCAGTTTAGGTGAGACCCAGTACTTC. Encoded protein: CASSLGETQYF.

This clone was counted a few times. This rearrangement joins TRBV15 to TRBJ2-6; D unresolved. Trimming pared 4 bases from V and 0 bases from J, leaving 10 bases between. The germline gives CDR1 LNHNV, CDR2 YYDKDF (reference sequence). The CDR3 is 16 amino acids. The CDR3 loop reads CATSTPWISGANVLTF. The DNA for the CDR3 is TGTGCCACCAGCACCCCGTGGATCTCTGGGGCCAACGTCCTGACTTTC. The variable domain in full, with the rest retrieved from reference TRBV15 and TRBJ2-6, is DAMVIQNPRYQVTQFGKPVTLSCSQTLNHNVMYWYQQKSSQAPKLLFHYYDKDFNNEADTPDNFQSRRPNTSFCFLDIRSPGLGDTAMYLCATSTPWISGANVLTFGAGSRLTVL.

This chain joins TRBV5-1 and TRBJ1-5; D unresolved. The CDR3 totals 14 residues. Germline V gives CDR1 SGHRS, CDR2 YFSETQ. Between the trimmed V and J ends, which lost 4 bases and 2 bases, there was a span of 10 bases. The chain's CDR3 is CASSPDLGNQPQHF. CDR3 sequence (DNA): TGCGCCAGCAGCCCGGACTTGGGCAATCAGCCCCAGCATTTT.

This clone has more than one count but fewer than ten. The chain is built from TRBV5-4 and TRBJ2-3; D perhaps matches TRBD2 (6 bases). The ends were cut back, 0 bases at V and 2 bases at J, with 7 bases in the middle. CDR1 and CDR2 (germline): SGHNT, YYREEE (reference sequence). The CDR3 runs to 14 residues. The CDR3: CASSLELATDTQYF. The CDR3 DNA reads as TGTGCCAGCAGCTTGGAACTAGCCACAGATACGCAGTATTTT.

The chain recombines TRBV6-5 with TRBJ2-5; the D gene is possibly TRBD2 (6 bases). The CDR3 is made up of 14 amino acids. V was pared by 5 bases and J by 2 bases, with 12 bases between. Germline V gene lookup returns CDR1 MNHEY and CDR2 SVGAGI. This CDR3 reads CASSRGTEQETQYF. DNA for the CDR3: TGTGCCAGCAGTCGCGGGACGGAACAAGAGACCCAGTACTTC.

This chain joins TRBV25-1 and TRBJ1-1; possible D gene TRBD1, 5 bases. The V and J ends lost 4 bases and 3 bases respectively, with 18 bases between them. The germline V gene has CDR1 MGHDK and CDR2 SYGVNS. The CDR3 length is 16 residues. The CDR3 coding sequence is TGTGCCAGCAGTGCCACACCGGGGCGTCCAGACACTGAAGCTTTCTTT. Protein: CASSATPGRPDTEAFF.

The rearrangement joins TRBV3-1 (or the pseudogene TRBV3-2) to TRBJ1-2; TRBD1 matches at 8 bases. With V trimmed by 4 bases and J by 8 bases, 15 bases remained unmatched. Germline CDR1 reads LGHDT; CDR2 reads YNNKEL (reference sequence). The CDR3 totals 16 residues. CDR3 sequence: CASSPPGQGLLVGYTF. DNA of the CDR3: TGTGCCAGCAGCCCACCTGGACAGGGTCTTCTGGTCGGCTACACCTTC.

The V call is TRBV30, the J call TRBJ2-5, with TRBD2 as a possible D gene (5 bases). Germline CDR1 is GTSNPN and CDR2 is SVGIG (reference sequence). V was trimmed by 5 bases and J by 0 bases, leaving 13 bases between them. This CDR3 has 14 amino acids. In DNA, the CDR3 is TGTGCCTGGGGAGAGGGTCCCAACCAAGAGACCCAGTACTTC. This sequence encodes CAWGEGPNQETQYF.

The V and J genes are TRBV6-2 or TRBV6-3 and TRBJ2-2, with D perhaps TRBD1 (6 bases). Germline values: CDR1 MNHEY, CDR2 SVGEGT. The CDR3 extends over 15 amino acids. Trimming shortened V by 3 bases and J by 3 bases, and 11 bases separated the two germline ends. For the CDR3, the DNA is TGTGCCAGCAGTTATTTGGGGGCCGACACCGGGGAGCTGTTTTTT. This codes for CASSYLGADTGELFF.